The 8 T cell receptor beta chains in this list originate from one sample, sequenced in a study of blood T cell repertoires in COVID-19. Produced via immunoSEQ multiplex PCR; TCRdb's table is partial and in-frame only. The sample lists around 100,000 clones, just over 90% occurring once. The sequenced sample was peripheral blood. The source of these receptors is a man in his fifties with active COVID-19.

This chain links TRBV2 with TRBJ2-1, with TRBD2 matching 9 bases. Germline CDR1 is SNHLY and CDR2 is FYNNEI. The V and J ends lost 5 bases and 1 base, in that order; junction bases with no gene match: 3. This CDR3 region has 15 residues. The CDR3 coding sequence is TGTGCCAGCAGTTTAGCGGGAGTATCCTACAATGAGCAGTTCTTC. Translating gives CASSLAGVSYNEQFF.

The rearrangement joins TRBV27 to TRBJ2-7; 13 bases map to TRBD2. The CDR3 length is 15 residues. Germline-derived CDR1 and CDR2 are MNHEY and SMNVEV (reference sequence). V dropped 5 bases and J dropped 5; count of bases not matched to a gene: 6. The CDR3 loop is CASSPGLAGAHEQYV. The CDR3 DNA reads as TGTGCCAGCAGTCCCGGACTAGCGGGAGCCCACGAGCAGTACGTC.

The rearrangement links TRBV9 to TRBJ2-2; D uncertain. The V gene lost 0 bases and the J gene lost 0 bases, with 6 bases spanning the gap. This CDR3 comprises 15 residues. CDR1 is SGDLS and CDR2 is YYNGEE in the germline V gene. CDR3 nucleotide sequence: TGTGCCAGCAGCGTAGGCCAGTCGAACACCGGGGAGCTGTTTTTT. Translated: CASSVGQSNTGELFF.

This rearrangement joins TRBV5-4 to TRBJ2-3, with D uncertain. Germline V CDR1 and CDR2: SGHNT, YYREEE (reference sequence). The CDR3 loop spans 11 amino acids. Trimming removed 2 bases at V and 6 bases at J, with 4 bases between. The CDR3 protein is CASSLADTQYF. The CDR3 coding sequence is TGTGCCAGCAGCTTAGCCGATACGCAGTATTTT.

The V gene is TRBV5-4, the J gene TRBJ2-2, with unresolved D. This CDR3 contains 15 residues. Trimming took off 2 bases at V and 1 base at J, with 9 bases between the two ends. CDR1 and CDR2 from the germline V gene are SGHNT and YYREEE (reference sequence). CDR3 sequence: CASSFDSLNTGELFF. The CDR3 nucleotides read TGTGCCAGCAGCTTCGACTCCCTGAACACCGGGGAGCTGTTTTTT.

The chain carries TRBV11-3 and TRBJ2-5, with 12 positions matching TRBD2. The CDR3 runs 16 residues. With 5 bases clipped from V and 6 bases from J, the junction kept 10 bases outside the gene matches. Germline V gene lookup returns CDR1 SGHNT and CDR2 YENEEA. The CDR3 region has the DNA TGTGCCAGCAGCCTTCGGACTAGCGGGGCTCGGCAGACCCAGTACTTC. Amino acids: CASSLRTSGARQTQYF.

This chain joins TRBV5-5 and TRBJ2-3, with TRBD1 as a possible D gene (6 bases). This CDR3 is built from 15 residues. Deletions cut 1 base from V and 2 bases from J, with 11 bases between. Germline lookup yields CDR1 SGHKS and CDR2 YYEKEE (reference sequence). CDR3 protein: CASSLKGEYTDTQYF. Here the CDR3 DNA reads TGTGCCAGCAGCTTGAAGGGGGAATACACAGATACGCAGTATTTT.

The rearrangement uses TRBV19 and TRBJ2-3; 14 bases agree with TRBD2. This CDR3 is 15 amino acids long. Germline V lookup: CDR1 LNHDA, CDR2 SQIVND (reference sequence). With V trimmed by 6 bases and J by 4 bases, 3 bases remained unmatched. CDR3 sequence reads: CASSRLAGGPDTQYF. DNA for the CDR3: TGTGCCAGTAGCCGACTAGCGGGAGGGCCAGATACGCAGTATTTT.